The text below deals with one TCR beta chain. TCRdb's copy holds only in-frame clones and misses some; the assay was immunoSEQ multiplex PCR. The data hold 400,000 or so clones, with more than 70% observed a single time. Participant ages covered roughly 18 to 89 years across about 22 US areas. Cohort placement rested on clinical history that participants reported themselves. The data are from a study of blood T cell repertoires in COVID-19. Whole-study context: Resolution of symptoms, clearance, or two negative PCRs was present in recovered Cohort 3 donors.

Germline V gives CDR1 LNHDA, CDR2 SQIVND (reference sequence). The CDR3 has 14 residues. V gave up 7 bases and J gave up 7 bases, with 16 bases separating them. The rearrangement links TRBV19 to TRBJ1-4; D gene ambiguous. The clonotype originates from a man in his forties in a cohort exposed to, infected with or recovered from COVID-19 (not recorded which). The specimen sequenced was PBMCs or T cells enriched from blood (not recorded which). The CDR3 loop reads CASTLRASGEKLFF. Written as DNA, the CDR3 is TGTGCCAGTACTTTGAGGGCCTCAGGTGAAAAACTGTTTTTT. The full variable domain, its missing parts supplied by reference TRBV19 and TRBJ1-4, is DGGITQSPKYLFRKEGQNVTLSCEQNLNHDAMYWYRQDPGQGLRLIYYSQIVNDFQKGDIAEGYSVSREKKESFPLTVTSAQKNPTAFYLCASTLRASGEKLFFGSGTQLSVL.